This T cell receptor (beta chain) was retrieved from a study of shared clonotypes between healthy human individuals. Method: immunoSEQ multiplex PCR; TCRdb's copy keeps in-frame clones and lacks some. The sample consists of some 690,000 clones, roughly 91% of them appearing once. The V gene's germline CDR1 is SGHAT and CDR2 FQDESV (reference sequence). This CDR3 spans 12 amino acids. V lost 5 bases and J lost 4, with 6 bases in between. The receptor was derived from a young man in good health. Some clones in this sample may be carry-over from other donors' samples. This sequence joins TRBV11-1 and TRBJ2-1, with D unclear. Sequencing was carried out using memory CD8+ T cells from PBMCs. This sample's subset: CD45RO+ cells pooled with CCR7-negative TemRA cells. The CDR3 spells CASSPNYNEQFF. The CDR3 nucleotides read TGTGCCAGCAGCCCAAATTACAATGAGCAGTTCTTC.